This T cell receptor beta chain was sequenced for a study of blood T cell repertoires in COVID-19. For the study at large: Material from acute and convalescent COVID-19 was sourced from the United States, Italy and Spain. T cells, B-cell-depleted T cells, or PBMCs supplied cDNA or gDNA.

Per the original data handling: From reference gene primer amplification, estimates of nucleated cell counts were derived. Profiled with immunoSEQ multiplex PCR; TCRdb holds only in-frame clones, not every one. For V, J and clone size, that table is used; D and trimming come from the DNA. This table has 210,000 or so clones, 80% to 85% appearing once. The germline CDR1 and CDR2 sequences are SNHLY and FYNNEI. There are 14 residues in the CDR3. The V and J ends lost 4 bases and 7 bases, in that order; junction bases with no gene match: 8. The receptor was isolated from a woman older than 75 with active or convalescent COVID-19. Sequenced: peripheral blood. The J gene is TRBJ2-7, the V gene TRBV2; 9 bases agree with TRBD1. CDR3 amino acids: CASSGDRVRDEQYF. The CDR3 region has the DNA TGTGCCAGCAGTGGGGACAGGGTAAGAGATGAGCAGTACTTC.